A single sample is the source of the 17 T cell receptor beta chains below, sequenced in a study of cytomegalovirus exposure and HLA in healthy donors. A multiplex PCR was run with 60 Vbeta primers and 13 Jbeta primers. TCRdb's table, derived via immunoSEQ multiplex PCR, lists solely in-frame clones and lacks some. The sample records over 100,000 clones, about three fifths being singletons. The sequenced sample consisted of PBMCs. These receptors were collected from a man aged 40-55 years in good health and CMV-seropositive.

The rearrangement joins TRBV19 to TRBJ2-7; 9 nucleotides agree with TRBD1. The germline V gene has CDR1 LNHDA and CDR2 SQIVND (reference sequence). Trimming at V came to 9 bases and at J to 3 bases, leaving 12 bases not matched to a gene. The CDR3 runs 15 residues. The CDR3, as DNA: TGTGCCAGCAGTGCCGGGACAGGGAAACTCTACGAGCAGTACTTC. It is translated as CASSAGTGKLYEQYF.

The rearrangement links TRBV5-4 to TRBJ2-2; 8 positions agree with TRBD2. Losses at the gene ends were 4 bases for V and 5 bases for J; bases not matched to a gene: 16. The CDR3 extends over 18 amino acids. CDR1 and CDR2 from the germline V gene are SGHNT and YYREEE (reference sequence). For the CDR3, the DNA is TGTGCCAGCAGCACCGTCGGTCGGGGGGGCCGTGGAACCGGGGAGCTGTTTTTT. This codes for CASSTVGRGGRGTGELFF.

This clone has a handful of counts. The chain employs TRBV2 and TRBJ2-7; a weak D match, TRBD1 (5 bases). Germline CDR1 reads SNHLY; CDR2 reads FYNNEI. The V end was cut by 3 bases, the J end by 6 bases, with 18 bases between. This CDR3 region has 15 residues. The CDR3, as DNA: TGTGCCAGCAGTGACCCTTATGGCAGGGCAGGCGAGCAGTACTTC. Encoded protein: CASSDPYGRAGEQYF.

The CDR3 nucleotides read TGTGCCAGCAGCCTACTACTCACCGGGACAGGGCCGATGGGATCCGCTGAAGCTTTCTTT. It is translated as CASSLLLTGTGPMGSAEAFF. V is TRBV13 and J is TRBJ1-1; 9 nucleotides agree with TRBD1. Germline V gene sequence: CDR1 PRHDT, CDR2 FYEKMQ (reference sequence). The CDR3 loop spans 20 amino acids. Trimming took 5 bases from V and 6 from J; bases not matched to a gene: 25.

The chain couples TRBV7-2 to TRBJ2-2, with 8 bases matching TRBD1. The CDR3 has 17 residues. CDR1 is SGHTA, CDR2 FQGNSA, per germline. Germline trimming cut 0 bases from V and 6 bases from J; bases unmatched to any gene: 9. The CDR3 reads CASSLAGDRMGAGELFF. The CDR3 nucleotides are TGTGCCAGCAGCTTAGCAGGGGACAGGATGGGCGCCGGGGAGCTGTTTTTT.

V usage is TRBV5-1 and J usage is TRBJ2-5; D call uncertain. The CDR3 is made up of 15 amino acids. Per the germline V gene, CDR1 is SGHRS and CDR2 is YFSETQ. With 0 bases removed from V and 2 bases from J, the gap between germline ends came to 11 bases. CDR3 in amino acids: CASSLAMTPQETQYF. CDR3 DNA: TGCGCCAGCAGCTTGGCCATGACACCTCAAGAGACCCAGTACTTC.

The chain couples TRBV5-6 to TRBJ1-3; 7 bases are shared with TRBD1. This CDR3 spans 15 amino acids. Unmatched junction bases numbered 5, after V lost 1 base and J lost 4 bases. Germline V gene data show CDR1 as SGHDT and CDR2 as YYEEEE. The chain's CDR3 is CASSLIGDSGNTIYF. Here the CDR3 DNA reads TGTGCCAGCAGCTTGATCGGGGACAGCGGAAACACCATATATTTT.

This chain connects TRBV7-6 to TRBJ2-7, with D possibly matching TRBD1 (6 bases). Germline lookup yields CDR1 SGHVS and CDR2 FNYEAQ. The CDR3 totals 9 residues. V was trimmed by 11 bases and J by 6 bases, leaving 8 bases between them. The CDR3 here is CAPGVEQYF. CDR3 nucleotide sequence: TGTGCCCCAGGGGTCGAGCAGTACTTC. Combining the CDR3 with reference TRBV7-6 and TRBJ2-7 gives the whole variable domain GAGVSQSPRYKVTKRGQDVALRCDPISGHVSLYWYRQALGQGPEFLTYFNYEAQQDKSGLPNDRFSAERPEGSISTLTIQRTEQRDSAMYRCAPGVEQYFGPGTRLTVT.

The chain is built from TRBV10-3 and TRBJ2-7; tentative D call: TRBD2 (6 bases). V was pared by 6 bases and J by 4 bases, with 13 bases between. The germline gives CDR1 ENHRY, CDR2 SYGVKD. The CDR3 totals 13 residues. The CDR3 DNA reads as TGTGCCATCAGGGGGGACTTTGGATACGAGCAGTACTTC. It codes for CAIRGDFGYEQYF.

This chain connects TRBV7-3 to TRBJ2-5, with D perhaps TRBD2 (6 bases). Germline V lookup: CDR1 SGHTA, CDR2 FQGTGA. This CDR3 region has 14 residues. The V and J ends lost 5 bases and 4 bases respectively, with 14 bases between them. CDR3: CASSPGLSTETQYF. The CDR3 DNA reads TGTGCCAGCAGCCCGGGACTCTCGACAGAGACCCAGTACTTC. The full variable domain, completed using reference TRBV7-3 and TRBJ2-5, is GAGVSQTPSNKVTEKGKYVELRCDPISGHTALYWYRQSLGQGPEFLIYFQGTGAADDSGLPNDRFFAVRPEGSVSTLKIQRTERGDSAVYLCASSPGLSTETQYFGPGTRLLVL.

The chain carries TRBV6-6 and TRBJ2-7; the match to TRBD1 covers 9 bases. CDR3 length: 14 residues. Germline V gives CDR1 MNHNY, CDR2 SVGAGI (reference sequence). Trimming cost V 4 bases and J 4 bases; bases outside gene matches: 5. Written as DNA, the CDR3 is TGTGCCAGCAGTTTGGGACAGGGTATGTACGAGCAGTACTTC. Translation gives CASSLGQGMYEQYF.

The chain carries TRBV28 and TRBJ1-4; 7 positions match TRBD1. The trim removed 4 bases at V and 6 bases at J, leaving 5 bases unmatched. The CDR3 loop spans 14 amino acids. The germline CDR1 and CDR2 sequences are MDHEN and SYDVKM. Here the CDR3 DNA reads TGTGCCAGCAGTTCGACAGGGAAAGATGAAAAACTGTTTTTT. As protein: CASSSTGKDEKLFF. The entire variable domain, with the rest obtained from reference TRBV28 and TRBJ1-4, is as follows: DVKVTQSSRYLVKRTGEKVFLECVQDMDHENMFWYRQDPGLGLRLIYFSYDVKMKEKGDIPEGYSVSREKKERFSLILESASTNQTSMYLCASSSTGKDEKLFFGSGTQLSVL.

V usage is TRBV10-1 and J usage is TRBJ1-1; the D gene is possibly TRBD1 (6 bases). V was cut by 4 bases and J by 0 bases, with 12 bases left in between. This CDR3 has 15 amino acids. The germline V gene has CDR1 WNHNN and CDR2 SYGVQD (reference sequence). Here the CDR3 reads CASSGSGTLNTEAFF. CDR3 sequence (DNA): TGCGCCAGCAGTGGGTCAGGGACACTGAACACTGAAGCTTTCTTT.

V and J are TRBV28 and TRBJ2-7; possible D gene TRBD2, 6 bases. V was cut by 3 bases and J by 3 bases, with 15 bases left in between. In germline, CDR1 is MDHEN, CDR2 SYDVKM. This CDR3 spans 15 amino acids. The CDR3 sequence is CASSLGGFGGYEQYF. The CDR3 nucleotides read TGTGCCAGCAGTTTGGGTGGGTTCGGGGGCTACGAGCAGTACTTC.

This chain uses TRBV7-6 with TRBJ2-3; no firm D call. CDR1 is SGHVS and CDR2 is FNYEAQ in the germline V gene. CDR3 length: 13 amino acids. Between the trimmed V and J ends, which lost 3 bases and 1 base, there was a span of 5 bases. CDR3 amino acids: CASSFSRTDTQYF. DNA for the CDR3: TGTGCCAGCAGCTTCAGTCGCACAGATACGCAGTATTTT.

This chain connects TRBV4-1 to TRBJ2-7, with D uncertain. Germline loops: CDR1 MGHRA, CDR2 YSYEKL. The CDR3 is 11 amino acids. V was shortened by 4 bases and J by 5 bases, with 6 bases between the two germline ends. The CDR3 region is CASSPTNEQYF. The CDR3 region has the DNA TGCGCCAGCAGCCCAACAAACGAGCAGTACTTC.

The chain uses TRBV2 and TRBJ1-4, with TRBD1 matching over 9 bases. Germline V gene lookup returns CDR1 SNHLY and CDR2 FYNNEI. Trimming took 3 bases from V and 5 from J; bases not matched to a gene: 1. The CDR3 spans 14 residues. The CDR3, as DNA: TGTGCCAGCAGTGAGGACAGGGGAAATGAAAAACTGTTTTTT. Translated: CASSEDRGNEKLFF. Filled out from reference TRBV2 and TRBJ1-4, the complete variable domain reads EPEVTQTPSHQVTQMGQEVILRCVPISNHLYFYWYRQILGQKVEFLVSFYNNEISEKSEIFDDQFSVERPDGSNFTLKIRSTKLEDSAMYFCASSEDRGNEKLFFGSGTQLSVL.